These 14 T cell receptor beta chains originate from one sample sequenced in a study of T cells after yellow fever vaccination. Using its own MiXCR run on the 5' RACE reads, TCRdb lists one record per CDR3 protein. The sample yields about 340,000 distinct CDR3 sequences, approximately 13% seen once. Sequencing used CD4+ T cells sorted from PBMCs, obtained 15 days after the yellow fever booster vaccination. The source is a man aged 18 to 35 who received the YFV17D yellow fever vaccine.

In this sample, this clonotype turned up a few times. The rearrangement links TRBV5-1 to TRBJ2-5; 7 bases agree with TRBD1. The germline gives CDR1 SGHRS, CDR2 YFSETQ. Germline trimming cut 2 bases from V and 0 bases from J; bases unmatched to any gene: 4. This CDR3 is 15 amino acids long. In DNA form, the CDR3 reads TGCGCCAGCAGCTTCGGGACAGTGCACCAAGAGACCCAGTACTTC. Its protein is CASSFGTVHQETQYF.

This clonotype has more than one count but fewer than ten. This chain uses TRBV29-1 with TRBJ1-2; tentative D call: TRBD1 (6 bases). Germline lookup yields CDR1 SQVTM and CDR2 ANQGSEA. CDR3 size: 14 residues. V lost 7 bases and J 3 bases, leaving 18 bases between the germline ends. This chain's CDR3 is CSAANVGTYYGYTF. The CDR3 nucleotides are TGCAGCGCCGCAAACGTCGGGACATACTATGGCTACACCTTC.

This clonotype turned up a few times. This chain connects TRBV4-3 to TRBJ1-1; D unclear. The CDR3 runs to 13 residues. V lost 0 bases, J lost 5 bases, and 7 bases lay in between. CDR1 and CDR2 (germline): LGHNA, YSLEER. CDR3 coding DNA: TGCGCCAGCAGCCAAGATCTCCGGACTGAAGCTTTCTTT. Translating it yields CASSQDLRTEAFF.

This rearrangement joins TRBV5-1 to TRBJ2-6, with a possible D match to TRBD2 (7 bases). The CDR3 runs 20 residues. Trimming removed 2 bases from V and 4 bases from J, with 25 bases in between. Germline lookup yields CDR1 SGHRS and CDR2 YFSETQ. CDR3 loop: CASSFSPARGRGTGANVLTF. CDR3 coding DNA: TGCGCCAGCAGCTTCTCACCTGCGCGGGGGCGGGGGACCGGGGCCAACGTCCTGACTTTC. Full variable domain (missing parts from reference TRBV5-1 and TRBJ2-6): KAGVTQTPRYLIKTRGQQVTLSCSPISGHRSVSWYQQTPGQGLQFLFEYFSETQRNKGNFPGRFSGRQFSNSRSEMNVSTLELGDSALYLCASSFSPARGRGTGANVLTFGAGSRLTVL.

On this clonotype itself: The germline gene is not matched at one end of the junction; a read error may be the cause. The chain uses TRBV5-1 and TRBJ1-4, with TRBD1 identical over 9 bases. Germline loops: CDR1 SGHRS, CDR2 YFSETQ. This CDR3 is built from 16 residues. The CDR3 DNA follows: TGCGCCAGCAGCTTGGGTTCCGTGGACAGGGGTGAAAGACTGTTTTTT. Protein product: CASSLGSVDRGERLFF.

V and J are TRBV5-6 and TRBJ2-3; 9 nucleotides align to TRBD2. Germline CDR1 is SGHDT and CDR2 is YYEEEE. V gave up 5 bases and J gave up 5 bases; unmatched junction bases: 12. The CDR3 spans 16 residues. This chain's CDR3 is CASSHLAGGRGDTQYF. The CDR3 bases are TGTGCCAGCAGTCATCTGGCGGGGGGGAGGGGAGATACGCAGTATTTT.

The chain recombines TRBV5-4 with TRBJ2-7; no clear D. Germline CDR1 reads SGHNT; CDR2 reads YYREEE (reference sequence). V was pared by 4 bases and J by 2 bases, with 10 bases between. CDR3 size: 13 residues. CDR3 sequence (DNA): TGTGCCAGCAGCCAGACTGACGCCTACGAGCAGTACTTC. It specifies CASSQTDAYEQYF. Full variable domain (missing parts from reference TRBV5-4 and TRBJ2-7): ETGVTQSPTHLIKTRGQQVTLRCSSQSGHNTVSWYQQALGQGPQFIFQYYREEENGRGNFPPRFSGLQFPNYSSELNVNALELDDSALYLCASSQTDAYEQYFGPGTRLTVT.

In its sample, this clonotype was seen a few times. The V call is TRBV30, the J call TRBJ2-3, with D perhaps matching TRBD1 (7 bases). The CDR3 is 15 residues long. The germline gives CDR1 GTSNPN, CDR2 SVGIG (reference sequence). The ends were cut back, 2 bases at V and 7 bases at J, with 19 bases in the middle. The CDR3 DNA reads as TGTGCCTGGAGTTTCACGGGGGACAGCCGGTATACGCAGTATTTT. Protein product: CAWSFTGDSRYTQYF.

This chain uses TRBV4-1 with TRBJ1-5; a possible D gene is TRBD1 (5 bases). Per the germline V gene, CDR1 is MGHRA and CDR2 is YSYEKL. V lost 5 bases and J lost 2, with 13 bases in between. The CDR3 runs 15 residues. The CDR3 nucleotides are TGCGCCAGCAGCGGGGGGGGATGGGGCAATCAGCCCCAGCATTTT. Amino acid sequence: CASSGGGWGNQPQHF.

This clonotype was observed at least ten times. The chain has TRBV5-1 and TRBJ2-7, with 9 positions matching TRBD1. The germline gives CDR1 SGHRS, CDR2 YFSETQ. The V gene end was trimmed by 4 bases and the J gene end by 6 bases; junction bases not matched to a gene: 8. The CDR3 covers 14 residues. The CDR3 region is CASSIGTGRGEQYV. CDR3 sequence (DNA): TGCGCCAGCAGCATAGGGACAGGGCGTGGCGAGCAGTACGTC.

This clonotype was detected only once. V and J are TRBV5-1 and TRBJ2-5, with TRBD2 matching over 7 bases. J gave up 6 bases and V 3 bases, and 11 bases lay outside the gene matches. The CDR3 is 15 amino acids. From germline, CDR1 is SGHRS and CDR2 YFSETQ. In DNA form, the CDR3 reads TGCGCCAGCAGCTCTTGGAGTCAGAGCGGGAAGACCCAGTACTTC. Protein sequence: CASSSWSQSGKTQYF.

This clonotype was picked up a small number of times. J is TRBJ1-1 and V is TRBV11-2; D uncertain. The germline CDR1 and CDR2 sequences are SGHAT and FQNNGV. The CDR3 totals 13 residues. Trimming shortened V by 5 bases and J by 3 bases, and 10 bases separated the two germline ends. The CDR3 bases are TGTGCCAGCAGCCTGACCCGGGACACTGAAGCTTTCTTT. Its protein product is CASSLTRDTEAFF. Full variable domain (remainder filled in from reference TRBV11-2 and TRBJ1-1): EAGVAQSPRYKIIEKRQSVAFWCNPISGHATLYWYQQILGQGPKLLIQFQNNGVVDDSQLPKDRFSAERLKGVDSTLKIQPAKLEDSAVYLCASSLTRDTEAFFGQGTRLTVV.

The chain is built from TRBV7-2 and TRBJ2-5; no firm D call. The CDR3 loop spans 13 amino acids. Trimming pared 2 bases from V and 10 bases from J, leaving 14 bases between. The germline CDR1 and CDR2 sequences are SGHTA and FQGNSA. CDR3 sequence reads: CASSLSILELQYF. In nucleotides, the CDR3 is TGTGCCAGCAGCTTATCCATCTTAGAGCTCCAGTACTTC.

This chain uses TRBV4-3 with TRBJ2-3; the D gene is possibly TRBD1 (5 bases). The V gene's germline CDR1 is LGHNA and CDR2 YSLEER. The CDR3 has 13 residues. V was shortened by 3 bases and J by 6 bases, with 10 bases between the two germline ends. The CDR3 DNA sequence: TGCGCCAGCAGCCAGGGGCCGAGGGATACGCAGTATTTT. Translation: CASSQGPRDTQYF.